This T cell receptor beta chain was retrieved from a study of beta chain features in type 1 diabetes. Study observations and caveats: TCRB CDR3 length was moderately but significantly reduced in all four CD4+ subsets of Type 1 diabetes patients. Naive, central memory and Treg TCRB repertoires seemed to resemble each other more closely in patients than they did in healthy donors.

Populations isolated by sorting all had purity greater than 98%. Reverse transcription of all isolated RNA meant that expressed TCRB transcripts were sequenced. Repertoires were generated with immunoSEQ multiplex PCR, while TCRdb's copy carries only in-frame clones and drops some. The table includes around 140,000 clones, 13% detected once. Comments on this clone: Antigen: not known.

The sequenced sample consisted of central memory CD4+ T cells from blood. The source is a man aged 18-30 years with type 1 diabetes.

CDR3 sequence reads: CAIGTNTGELFF. The CDR3 DNA reads as TGTGCCATTGGGACGAACACCGGGGAGCTGTTTTTT. This chain links TRBV28 with TRBJ2-2; the D is unclear. Trimming removed 10 bases at V and 0 bases at J, with 6 bases between. CDR3 length: 12 amino acids. Germline assignment: CDR1 MDHEN and CDR2 SYDVKM.